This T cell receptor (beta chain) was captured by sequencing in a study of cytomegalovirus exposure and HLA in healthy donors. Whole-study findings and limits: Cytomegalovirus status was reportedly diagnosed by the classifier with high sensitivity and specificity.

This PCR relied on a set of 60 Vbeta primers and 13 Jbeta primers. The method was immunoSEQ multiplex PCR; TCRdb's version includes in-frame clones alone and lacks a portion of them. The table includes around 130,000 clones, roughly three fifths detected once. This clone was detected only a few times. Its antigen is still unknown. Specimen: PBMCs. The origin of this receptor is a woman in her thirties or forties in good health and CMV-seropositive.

The DNA of the CDR3 is TGTGCCAGCAGCCCCCTGGGGGGGGCCGGGAATGAGCAGTTCTTC. Its translation: CASSPLGGAGNEQFF. The rearrangement links TRBV9 to TRBJ2-1; a possible D gene is TRBD2 (7 bases). Germline CDR1 SGDLS, CDR2 YYNGEE. Trimming cost V 4 bases and J 7 bases, with 18 bases left between them. The CDR3 is 15 residues long.